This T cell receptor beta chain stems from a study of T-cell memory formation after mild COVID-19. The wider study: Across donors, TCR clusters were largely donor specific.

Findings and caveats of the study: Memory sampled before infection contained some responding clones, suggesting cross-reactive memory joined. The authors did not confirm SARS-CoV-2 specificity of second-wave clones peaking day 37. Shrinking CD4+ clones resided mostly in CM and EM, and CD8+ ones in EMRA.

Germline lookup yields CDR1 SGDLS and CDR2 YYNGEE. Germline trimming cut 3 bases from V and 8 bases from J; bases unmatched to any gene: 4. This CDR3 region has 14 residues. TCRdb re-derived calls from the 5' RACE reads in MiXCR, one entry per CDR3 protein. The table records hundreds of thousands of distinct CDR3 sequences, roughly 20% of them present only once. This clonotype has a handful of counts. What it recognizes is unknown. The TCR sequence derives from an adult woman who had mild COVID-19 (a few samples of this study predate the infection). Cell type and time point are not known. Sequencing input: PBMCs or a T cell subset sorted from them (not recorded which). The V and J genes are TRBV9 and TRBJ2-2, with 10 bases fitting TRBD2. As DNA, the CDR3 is TGTGCCAGCAGCGCAGGACTAGCGGTGGGGGAGCTGTTTTTT. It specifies CASSAGLAVGELFF.